One and the same sample provided the 25 T cell receptor beta chains below, sequenced in a study of shared clonotypes between healthy human individuals (dated by TCRdb to about 2020). Libraries were prepared through the immunoSEQ multiplex PCR assay. In TCRdb, the immuneACCESS table is reduced to in-frame sequences with V and J assigned. These tables do not hold every clone; where another copy was compared, an unresolved V gene accounts for under half, and the others remain unexplained. This sample holds some 790,000 clones; just under 75% were observed only once. About 1.8% of the sample is taken by the ten largest. Sequenced input: memory CD4+ T cells sorted from blood. The cell subset or site label, read with the paper, signifies: CD45RA-negative fraction. The receptors derive from a woman aged 25 to 45 in good health.

The J gene is TRBJ2-3, the V gene TRBV5-4, with D perhaps matching TRBD2 (6 bases). V was trimmed by 6 bases and J by 1 base, leaving 18 bases between them. The CDR3 runs 16 residues. The germline gives CDR1 SGHNT, CDR2 YYREEE (reference sequence). The CDR3 spells CASMDLKASGTDTQYF. The CDR3 nucleotides read TGTGCCAGCATGGATCTAAAGGCTAGCGGCACAGATACGCAGTATTTT.

This clone was picked up a small number of times. V gene TRBV28 combines with J gene TRBJ1-1; no firm D call. The CDR3 has 13 amino acids. Germline V lookup: CDR1 MDHEN, CDR2 SYDVKM. Trimming pared 3 bases from V and 3 bases from J, leaving 8 bases between. The CDR3 loop is CASSFGGHTEAFF. In nucleotides, the CDR3 is TGTGCCAGCAGTTTTGGCGGCCACACTGAAGCTTTCTTT. The full variable domain, with the rest looked up from reference TRBV28 and TRBJ1-1, is DVKVTQSSRYLVKRTGEKVFLECVQDMDHENMFWYRQDPGLGLRLIYFSYDVKMKEKGDIPEGYSVSREKKERFSLILESASTNQTSMYLCASSFGGHTEAFFGQGTRLTVV.

The J gene is TRBJ1-4, the V gene TRBV5-1; 10 bases match TRBD1. The trim removed 2 bases at V and 7 bases at J, leaving 11 bases unmatched. From germline, CDR1 is SGHRS and CDR2 YFSETQ. The CDR3 loop spans 17 amino acids. The CDR3 here is CASSLTPLGTGVEKLFF. The CDR3 DNA sequence: TGCGCCAGCAGCTTAACGCCGTTGGGGACAGGGGTTGAAAAACTGTTTTTT.

The chain uses TRBV19 and TRBJ2-3; D unclear. V lost 3 bases to trimming and J lost 5 bases, with 9 bases between them. Germline CDR1 and CDR2: LNHDA and SQIVND (reference sequence). The CDR3 covers 13 residues. In nucleotides, the CDR3 is TGTGCCAGTAGTATCGCGTCCCAAGATACGCAGTATTTT. It encodes CASSIASQDTQYF.

The chain combines TRBV14 with TRBJ2-1, with D possibly being TRBD2 (6 bases). The CDR3 is 16 residues long. From germline, CDR1 is SGHDN and CDR2 FVKESK. The ends were cut back, 5 bases at V and 1 base at J, with 15 bases in the middle. This CDR3 is CASSYGWRGSYNEQFF. In DNA, the CDR3 is TGTGCCAGCAGCTATGGGTGGCGGGGTTCCTACAATGAGCAGTTCTTC.

This chain joins TRBV14 and TRBJ2-2; no firm D call. V was cut by 1 base and J by 5 bases, with 11 bases left in between. CDR1 and CDR2 (germline): SGHDN, FVKESK. CDR3 length: 15 amino acids. CDR3 sequence: CASSQVHTLTGELFF. As DNA, the CDR3 is TGTGCCAGCAGCCAAGTACACACTTTGACCGGGGAGCTGTTTTTT. The complete variable domain, with remaining parts taken from reference TRBV14 and TRBJ2-2, reads EAGVTQFPSHSVIEKGQTVTLRCDPISGHDNLYWYRRVMGKEIKFLLHFVKESKQDESGMPNNRFLAERTGGTYSTLKVQPAELEDSGVYFCASSQVHTLTGELFFGEGSRLTVL.

J is TRBJ1-6 and V is TRBV9, with D unresolved. The ends were cut back, 0 bases at V and 10 bases at J, with 14 bases in the middle. The CDR3 is made up of 15 amino acids. From germline, CDR1 is SGDLS and CDR2 YYNGEE. The CDR3 sequence: CASSVGWELGSPLHF. The DNA for the CDR3 is TGTGCCAGCAGCGTAGGGTGGGAACTAGGGTCACCCCTCCACTTT.

The CDR3 loop reads CASSSQREGWETQYF. The CDR3 bases are TGTGCCAGCAGCTCCCAGCGGGAGGGGTGGGAGACCCAGTACTTC. The rearrangement links TRBV5-4 to TRBJ2-5; 10 positions agree with TRBD2. With 3 bases clipped from V and 5 bases from J, the junction kept 7 bases outside the gene matches. The CDR3 covers 15 residues. Germline loops: CDR1 SGHNT, CDR2 YYREEE (reference sequence).

The J gene is TRBJ2-7, the V gene TRBV28; D call uncertain. V was shortened by 6 bases and J by 0 bases, with 9 bases between the two germline ends. This CDR3 contains 13 residues. Germline CDR1 is MDHEN and CDR2 is SYDVKM. The CDR3 DNA sequence: TGTGCCAGCAGGTGGCGGCGCTCCTACGAGCAGTACTTC. Protein product: CASRWRRSYEQYF.

This rearrangement joins TRBV11-3 to TRBJ2-1; D not certain. CDR1 and CDR2 from the germline V gene are SGHNT and YENEEA. The length of the CDR3 is 12 residues. V lost 2 bases and J 6 bases, leaving 5 bases between the germline ends. CDR3 DNA sequence: TGTGCCAGCAGCTTAAAGGGCAATGAGCAGTTCTTC. Protein: CASSLKGNEQFF.

This clone was recorded a few times. The chain joins TRBV2 to TRBJ1-5; D perhaps matches TRBD1 (6 bases). Between the trimmed V and J ends, which lost 5 bases and 3 bases, there was a span of 8 bases. This CDR3 has 13 amino acids. In germline, CDR1 is SNHLY, CDR2 FYNNEI. The CDR3 reads CASSSGDNQPQHF. CDR3 nucleotides: TGTGCCAGCAGTTCAGGGGACAATCAGCCCCAGCATTTT.

V usage is TRBV28 and J usage is TRBJ1-3; D is possibly TRBD1 (5 bases). V lost 6 bases and J lost 7, with 13 bases in between. CDR3 length: 13 residues. CDR1 is MDHEN, CDR2 SYDVKM, per germline. The CDR3 DNA sequence: TGTGCCAGCAGCGTCGGGACGAGCAACACCATATATTTT. It is translated as CASSVGTSNTIYF.

The chain couples TRBV7-9 to TRBJ2-1; either TRBD1 or TRBD2 may supply D (5 bases each). The CDR3 contains 12 residues. Germline CDR1 and CDR2: SEHNR and FQNEAQ (reference sequence). Trimming took off 6 bases at V and 9 bases at J, with 12 bases between the two ends. DNA of the CDR3: TGTGCCAGCAGACCTGGGACGGCTGAGCAGTTCTTC. Protein sequence: CASRPGTAEQFF. The variable domain in full, completed from reference TRBV7-9 and TRBJ2-1, reads DTGVSQNPRHKITKRGQNVTFRCDPISEHNRLYWYRQTLGQGPEFLTYFQNEAQLEKSRLLSDRFSAERPKGSFSTLEIQRTEQGDSAMYLCASRPGTAEQFFGPGTRLTVL.

The genes are TRBV9 and TRBJ2-7; D not resolved. This CDR3 is built from 13 residues. The germline gives CDR1 SGDLS, CDR2 YYNGEE. V was clipped by 0 bases and J by 6 bases, with 10 bases between them. CDR3 bases: TGTGCCAGCAGCGTAGCCCCGGAAGGCGAGCAGTACTTC. This encodes CASSVAPEGEQYF. The complete variable domain, with remaining parts taken from reference TRBV9 and TRBJ2-7, reads DSGVTQTPKHLITATGQRVTLRCSPRSGDLSVYWYQQSLDQGLQFLIQYYNGEERAKGNILERFSAQQFPDLHSELNLSSLELGDSALYFCASSVAPEGEQYFGPGTRLTVT.

On this clone: This sample includes further DNA sequences coding for the same CDR3. This rearrangement joins TRBV28 to TRBJ2-3; D not certain. Germline V CDR1 and CDR2: MDHEN, SYDVKM. This CDR3 has 13 amino acids. Trimming cost V 3 bases and J 5 bases, with 9 bases left between them. CDR3 loop: CASSLSRKDTQYF. For the CDR3, the DNA is TGTGCCAGCAGTTTGTCCAGAAAAGATACGCAGTATTTT.

In this sample, this clone turned up many times. The V and J genes are TRBV29-1 and TRBJ2-1, with 11 bases that match TRBD2. The germline gives CDR1 SQVTM, CDR2 ANQGSEA. The CDR3 loop spans 17 amino acids. The J segment lost 7 bases and the V segment lost 4 bases, leaving 15 bases of the junction unmatched. CDR3 protein: CSVASSGRRSRGNEQFF. The CDR3 DNA reads TGCAGCGTTGCGTCTAGCGGGAGGAGGTCGCGGGGGAATGAGCAGTTCTTC.

The sample holds one count of this clone. This chain links TRBV27 with TRBJ2-4, with 9 nucleotides matching TRBD1. The germline V gene encodes CDR1 MNHEY and CDR2 SMNVEV (reference sequence). The CDR3 consists of 15 residues. J gave up 4 bases and V 6 bases, and 7 bases lay outside the gene matches. This CDR3 is CASREQGAVKNIQYF. CDR3 DNA sequence: TGTGCCAGCAGAGAACAGGGGGCAGTGAAAAACATTCAGTACTTC.

The chain employs TRBV19 and TRBJ1-3; no firm D call. The CDR3 runs 13 residues. CDR1 and CDR2 from the germline V gene are LNHDA and SQIVND (reference sequence). Trimming took 5 bases from V and 2 from J, leaving 7 bases between them. This CDR3 reads CASSEVAGNTIYF. CDR3 coding DNA: TGTGCCAGTAGTGAGGTCGCTGGAAACACCATATATTTT.

The chain carries TRBV30 and TRBJ2-2, with D perhaps given as TRBD1 or TRBD2 (6 bases each). The germline V gene encodes CDR1 GTSNPN and CDR2 SVGIG (reference sequence). CDR3 length: 16 amino acids. Trimming removed 0 bases from V and 4 bases from J, with 15 bases in between. The DNA of the CDR3 is TGTGCCTGGAGTGTACTGGGGGGACATTTCACCGGGGAGCTGTTTTTT. It translates to CAWSVLGGHFTGELFF.

This clone was recorded a few times. The chain employs TRBV27 and TRBJ2-7; D is unclear. V was trimmed by 4 bases and J by 0 bases, leaving 13 bases between them. The CDR3 has 15 residues. CDR1 and CDR2 from the germline V gene are MNHEY and SMNVEV (reference sequence). CDR3 DNA sequence: TGTGCCAGCAGTTCCCGACCCCTAAGCTCCTACGAGCAGTACTTC. Encoded protein: CASSSRPLSSYEQYF.

V gene TRBV5-1 combines with J gene TRBJ2-1; D gene unclear. CDR1 and CDR2 from the germline V gene are SGHRS and YFSETQ. The CDR3 has 14 amino acids. V lost 0 bases, J lost 4 bases, and 8 bases lay in between. The CDR3 protein is CASSLGQKYNEQFF. For the CDR3, the DNA is TGCGCCAGCAGCTTGGGACAAAAATACAATGAGCAGTTCTTC.

The V call is TRBV18, the J call TRBJ1-2; 9 bases map to TRBD1. V gave up 3 bases and J gave up 4 bases; unmatched junction bases: 9. The CDR3 covers 16 residues. CDR1 KGHSH and CDR2 LQKENI come from the germline V gene. The DNA for the CDR3 is TGTGCCAGCTCACCGGGGACAGGGACATCCCCCTATGGCTACACCTTC. Amino acids: CASSPGTGTSPYGYTF.

This sequence joins TRBV5-4 and TRBJ2-7; 8 bases align to TRBD2. This CDR3 region has 15 residues. Germline CDR1 is SGHNT and CDR2 is YYREEE (reference sequence). J lost 7 bases, V lost 4 bases, and 13 bases had no gene match. The CDR3 region has the DNA TGTGCCAGCAGCGGGTCAGCGGGAGTCTCGGGGGAGCAGTACTTC. It is translated as CASSGSAGVSGEQYF.

The chain carries TRBV19 and TRBJ1-5; 12 bases fit TRBD1. Losses at the gene ends were 5 bases for V and 6 bases for J; bases not matched to a gene: 5. Germline V gene data show CDR1 as LNHDA and CDR2 as SQIVND (reference sequence). The CDR3 covers 15 residues. As DNA, the CDR3 is TGTGCCAGTAGTGCGGGACAGGGGGCCGCTCAGCCCCAGCATTTT. This encodes CASSAGQGAAQPQHF.

V usage is TRBV15 and J usage is TRBJ2-7, with TRBD1 identical over 10 bases. V lost 6 bases to trimming and J lost 0 bases; unmatched junction nucleotides: 8. Germline CDR1 reads LNHNV; CDR2 reads YYDKDF (reference sequence). The CDR3 length is 16 residues. CDR3 sequence reads: CATSNRQGAPSYEQYF. The CDR3 nucleotides read TGTGCCACCAGTAACAGACAGGGGGCCCCCTCCTACGAGCAGTACTTC.